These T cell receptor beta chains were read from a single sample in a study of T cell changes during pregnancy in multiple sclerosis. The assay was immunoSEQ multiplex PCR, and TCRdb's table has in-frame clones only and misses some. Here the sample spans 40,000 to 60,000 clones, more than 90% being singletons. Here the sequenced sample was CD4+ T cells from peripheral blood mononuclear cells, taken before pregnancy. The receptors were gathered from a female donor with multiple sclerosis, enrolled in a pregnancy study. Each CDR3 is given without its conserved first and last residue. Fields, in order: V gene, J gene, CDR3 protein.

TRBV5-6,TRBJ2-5,ASSPEQGAPQETQY
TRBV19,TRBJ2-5,ASSILAGGPGETQY
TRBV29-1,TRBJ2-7,SVRPGKHEQY
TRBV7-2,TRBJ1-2,ASSYSGTGGSYGYT
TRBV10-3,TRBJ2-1,AISQGQGGINEQF
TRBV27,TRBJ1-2,ASSSPGTGETGYT
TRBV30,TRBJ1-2,AWSVANVGYGYT
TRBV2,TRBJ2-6,ASTFSVVQGRSGANVLT
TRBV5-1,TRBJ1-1,ASSLQLNTEAF
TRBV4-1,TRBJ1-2,ASSQTVLMTGLKDGYT
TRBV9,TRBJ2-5,ASSVGQGIGSETQY
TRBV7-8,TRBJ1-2,ASSLKWPGRGYT
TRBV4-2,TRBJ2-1,ASSQDPYNEQF
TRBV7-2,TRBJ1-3,ASSYGQPGGNTIY
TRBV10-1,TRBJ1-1,ASSGRTGGNTEAF
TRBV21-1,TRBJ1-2,ASSKNGTGAGYHT
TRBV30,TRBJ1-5,AWSVKGQGISYQPQH
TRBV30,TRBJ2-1,AWKQGLGRNNEQF
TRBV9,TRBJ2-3,ASSVVGTSGGEDTQY
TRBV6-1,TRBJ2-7,ASSESLADYYEQY
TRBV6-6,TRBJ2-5,ASSDSSGTQY
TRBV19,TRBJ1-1,ASSIGGGTEAF
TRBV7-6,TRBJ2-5,ASSLGDRVETQY
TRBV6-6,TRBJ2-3,ASSPGTSGRSDTQY
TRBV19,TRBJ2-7,ASSIGTGSEQY
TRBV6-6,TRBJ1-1,ASSSQRNFLNTEAF
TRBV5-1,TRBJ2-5,ASSGGLAGGPLQETQY
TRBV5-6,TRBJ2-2,ASSFRATGHTGELF
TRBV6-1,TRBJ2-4,ASNTGQDIQY
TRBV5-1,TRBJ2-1,ATDRGLQSSYNEQF
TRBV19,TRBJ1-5,ASSNLGQGNQPQH
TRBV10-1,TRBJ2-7,ASSEGLAGAGYEQY
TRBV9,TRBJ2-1,ASSVGGTGGYEQF
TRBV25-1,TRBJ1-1,ASSEFPGQATDTEAF
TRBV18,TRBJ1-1,ASSPEKGLRNTEAF
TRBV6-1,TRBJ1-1,ASSGTGDSGEAF
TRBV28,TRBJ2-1,ASSSGQGSYNEQF
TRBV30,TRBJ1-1,AWIGVSEAF
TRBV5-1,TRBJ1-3,ASSLGDSGGNTIY
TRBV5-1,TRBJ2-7,ASSSGLAASYEQY
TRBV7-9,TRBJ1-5,ASSLEGQGKH
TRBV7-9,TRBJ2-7,ASSLFPIRDSNYEQY
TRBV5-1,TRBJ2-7,ASSSTGVDYGDEQY
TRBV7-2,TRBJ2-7,ASSLAGQGSYEQY
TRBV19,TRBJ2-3,ASSIPGLVTDTQY
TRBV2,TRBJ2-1,ASRARGTSGYNEQF
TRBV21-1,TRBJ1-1,ASSGEQGAQDTEAF
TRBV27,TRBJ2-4,ASSLRAGGGLNIQY
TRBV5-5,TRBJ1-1,ASSLVAGINTEAF
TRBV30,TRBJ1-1,AWSVWRDTEAF
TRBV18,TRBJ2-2,ASSPAGGRNTGELF
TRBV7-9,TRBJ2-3,ASSLGLAGGTDTQY